Listed here are 22 T cell receptor beta chains from one sample, sequenced in a study of spatial heterogeneity in lung cancer (dated by TCRdb to about 2019). The method behind the library was 5' RACE. TCRdb records NextSeq 500 as the sequencer. In TCRdb, the public reads were trimmed at Q25 with fastp and aligned with MiXCR, with productive beta chains retained. Entries that share a CDR3 protein sequence are merged under the most common genes and DNA. The sample table contains about 23,000 distinct CDR3 sequences; only one count was recorded for 3.3% of them. The biggest ten clones account for about 28% of the sample. The meaning of the sample's time point label: sample taken at primary tumor resection. For TCR sequencing, whole RNA was extracted from tumor and nontumor lung tissue, or from cryopreserved PBMC samples, and no cell sorting was done. Sequencing used PBMCs, obtained at surgery. The receptors were sampled from a female donor with early-stage non-small cell lung cancer.

At least ten counts were recorded for this clonotype. V gene TRBV27 combines with J gene TRBJ2-4, with D possibly being TRBD2 (7 bases). CDR1 and CDR2 (germline): MNHEY, SMNVEV (reference sequence). V gave up 0 bases and J gave up 1 base, with 19 bases separating them. This CDR3 spans 19 amino acids. Written as DNA, the CDR3 is TGTGCCAGCAGTTTATCCCCCCCGCAGGGAGGGGGGGCCAAAAACATTCAGTACTTC. Encoded protein: CASSLSPPQGGGAKNIQYF.

The chain couples TRBV19 to TRBJ1-2, with a weak D call TRBD1 (5 bases). From germline, CDR1 is LNHDA and CDR2 SQIVND (reference sequence). Trimming cost V 5 bases and J 3 bases, with 13 bases left between them. The CDR3 contains 14 residues. The CDR3 sequence: CASSFRVNDYGYTF. CDR3 coding DNA: TGTGCCAGTAGTTTCAGGGTAAACGACTATGGCTACACCTTC.

This clonotype has a count of ten or more. The J gene is TRBJ2-1, the V gene TRBV5-1, with 11 bases identical to TRBD2. V was clipped by 0 bases and J by 7 bases; unmatched bases: 3. Germline V gives CDR1 SGHRS, CDR2 YFSETQ. The CDR3 spans 15 residues. CDR3 protein: CASSLAASGGNEQFF. DNA for the CDR3: TGCGCCAGCAGCTTGGCCGCTAGCGGGGGGAATGAGCAGTTCTTC. The complete variable domain, with remaining parts taken from reference TRBV5-1 and TRBJ2-1, reads KAGVTQTPRYLIKTRGQQVTLSCSPISGHRSVSWYQQTPGQGLQFLFEYFSETQRNKGNFPGRFSGRQFSNSRSEMNVSTLELGDSALYLCASSLAASGGNEQFFGPGTRLTVL.

There are many counts of this clonotype. The CDR3 nucleotides read TGTGCCAGCAGTGATGACAGACTGAGTAGCCAGCCCCAGCATTTT. It codes for CASSDDRLSSQPQHF. The chain couples TRBV6-2 or TRBV6-3 to TRBJ1-5, with D perhaps TRBD1 (5 bases). Germline V gene lookup returns CDR1 MNHEY and CDR2 SVGEGT. The CDR3 extends over 15 amino acids. Trimming stripped 5 bases from V and 7 bases from J, with 18 bases between.

This clonotype was counted a few times. This rearrangement joins TRBV6-6 to TRBJ2-7; the match to TRBD2 covers 10 bases. CDR1 MNHNY and CDR2 SVGAGI come from the germline V gene (reference sequence). V trimming: 2 bases; J trimming: 1 base; junction bases outside the gene matches: 2. This CDR3 has 15 residues. The CDR3 region is CASSYVAGGSYEQYF. CDR3 in DNA: TGTGCCAGCAGTTACGTAGCGGGAGGATCCTACGAGCAGTACTTC.

This clonotype has ten or more counts. V gene TRBV4-1 combines with J gene TRBJ1-2; no firm D call. CDR1 is MGHRA and CDR2 is YSYEKL in the germline V gene. V lost 5 bases and J 8 bases, leaving 9 bases between the germline ends. There are 11 residues in the CDR3. CDR3: CASSEGRGYTF. DNA for the CDR3: TGCGCCAGCAGCGAGGGTCGAGGCTACACCTTC.

This clonotype occurred many times. The rearrangement joins TRBV14 to TRBJ2-1; D uncertain. CDR1 and CDR2 (germline): SGHDN, FVKESK. Between the trimmed V and J ends, which lost 1 base and 5 bases, there was a span of 21 bases. The CDR3 covers 18 residues. CDR3: CASSQVQVSYSHHNEQFF. The DNA for the CDR3 is TGTGCCAGCAGCCAAGTTCAGGTTAGCTACTCCCACCACAATGAGCAGTTCTTC.

The chain combines TRBV7-3 with TRBJ2-2; 11 positions agree with TRBD2. After removal of 4 bases from V and 4 bases from J, the junction contained 8 bases not matched to a gene. CDR1 is SGHTA and CDR2 is FQGTGA in the germline V gene. CDR3 length: 17 residues. The CDR3: CASSSQGTSGTTGELFF. In nucleotides, the CDR3 is TGTGCCAGCAGCTCCCAAGGGACTAGCGGAACCACCGGGGAGCTGTTTTTT.

This clonotype was counted at least ten times. V is TRBV12-3 or TRBV12-4 and J is TRBJ2-1; no firm D call. The length of the CDR3 is 15 residues. Trimming shortened V by 6 bases and J by 4 bases, and 16 bases separated the two germline ends. CDR3 bases: TGTGCCAGCAGGCCCACTACGGCGGAGTACAATGAGCAGTTCTTC. Amino acid sequence: CASRPTTAEYNEQFF.

This clonotype has a count of ten or more. The chain has TRBV27 and TRBJ2-7; 10 positions match TRBD2. J was trimmed by 4 bases and V by 4 bases; bases with no gene match: 7. Germline V gives CDR1 MNHEY, CDR2 SMNVEV (reference sequence). The CDR3 runs to 15 residues. This CDR3 is CASSYRLAGAYEQYF. Written as DNA, the CDR3 is TGTGCCAGCAGTTATCGACTAGCGGGTGCTTACGAGCAGTACTTC.

This clonotype appeared a few times. CDR3 in amino acids: CASSPTIGDVALFF. CDR3 in DNA: TGTGCCAGCTCACCAACCATTGGTGACGTCGCACTGTTTTTT. The chain employs TRBV18 and TRBJ1-4; D call uncertain. Germline V gene data show CDR1 as KGHSH and CDR2 as LQKENI. CDR3 length: 14 residues. Trimming pared 2 bases from V and 13 bases from J, leaving 17 bases between. The full variable domain, with the rest looked up from reference TRBV18 and TRBJ1-4, is NAGVMQNPRHLVRRRGQEARLRCSPMKGHSHVYWYRQLPEEGLKFMVYLQKENIIDESGMPKERFSAEFPKEGPSILRIQQVVRGDSAAYFCASSPTIGDVALFFGSGTQLSVL.

Many counts were recorded for this clonotype. This chain connects TRBV28 to TRBJ2-5; D not resolved. This CDR3 is built from 12 residues. The germline CDR1 and CDR2 sequences are MDHEN and SYDVKM. Trimming stripped 5 bases from V and 5 bases from J, with 9 bases between. The CDR3, as DNA: TGTGCCAGCAGTGGGCCGGCGGAGACCCAGTACTTC. This translates into CASSGPAETQYF. The whole variable domain, filled in from reference TRBV28 and TRBJ2-5, reads DVKVTQSSRYLVKRTGEKVFLECVQDMDHENMFWYRQDPGLGLRLIYFSYDVKMKEKGDIPEGYSVSREKKERFSLILESASTNQTSMYLCASSGPAETQYFGPGTRLLVL.

The chain links TRBV25-1 to TRBJ1-1; D not certain. CDR3 length: 12 residues. Trimming removed 7 bases from V and 6 bases from J, with 12 bases in between. Germline values: CDR1 MGHDK, CDR2 SYGVNS. The CDR3 region has the DNA TGTGCCAGCAATGGTCAGGCGGCTGAAGCTTTCTTT. As protein: CASNGQAAEAFF.

This clonotype was detected many times. The rearrangement uses TRBV6-5 and TRBJ1-2; D might be TRBD1 (6 bases). Germline lookup yields CDR1 MNHEY and CDR2 SVGAGI. The CDR3 length is 15 residues. Trimming left V 0 bases short and J 4 bases short, with 12 bases between. The CDR3 spells CASSYSRDIFYGYTF. CDR3 DNA: TGTGCCAGCAGTTACTCCCGGGACATCTTCTATGGCTACACCTTC.

This clonotype was seen many times. This chain links TRBV20-1 with TRBJ2-5, with D hard to call. CDR1 is DFQATT, CDR2 SNEGSKA, per germline (reference sequence). Trimming left V 1 base short and J 1 base short, with 10 bases between. CDR3 length equals 14 residues. The CDR3 DNA reads TGCAGTGCTAGAGGGGTTTGGCTCCAAGAGACCCAGTACTTC. This translates into CSARGVWLQETQYF.

This clonotype was recorded at least ten times. V and J are TRBV20-1 and TRBJ2-1; 9 nucleotides agree with TRBD1. V shed 6 bases, J shed 7 bases, and the junction held 10 bases outside the gene matches. Germline V gene sequence: CDR1 DFQATT, CDR2 SNEGSKA (reference sequence). This CDR3 spans 14 amino acids. Here the CDR3 DNA reads TGCAGTGCCGACCGGGACAGGGCTATTAATGAGCAGTTCTTC. This translates into CSADRDRAINEQFF.

In its sample, this clonotype was seen many times. The chain joins TRBV5-1 to TRBJ2-2; 8 nucleotides match TRBD2. Germline lookup yields CDR1 SGHRS and CDR2 YFSETQ. V shed 3 bases, J shed 3 bases, and the junction held 4 bases outside the gene matches. CDR3 length: 15 amino acids. The CDR3 here is CASSSGRAYTGELFF. In DNA, the CDR3 is TGCGCCAGCAGCTCCGGGAGGGCCTACACCGGGGAGCTGTTTTTT.

This clonotype appeared many times. The rearrangement joins TRBV20-1 to TRBJ1-2, with D perhaps TRBD1 (5 bases). Per the germline V gene, CDR1 is DFQATT and CDR2 is SNEGSKA (reference sequence). V lost 6 bases and J 8 bases, leaving 13 bases between the germline ends. The CDR3 is 11 amino acids. CDR3: CSARQTMGYTF. CDR3 DNA sequence: TGCAGTGCACGACAGACGATGGGCTACACCTTC.

This clonotype was counted ten times or more. The rearrangement uses TRBV9 and TRBJ2-4, with 12 nucleotides matching TRBD1. CDR3 length: 14 amino acids. Germline CDR1 reads SGDLS; CDR2 reads YYNGEE. V shed 3 bases, J shed 8 bases, and the junction held 3 bases outside the gene matches. The CDR3, as DNA: TGTGCCAGCAGCGAGGGGACAGGGGGCGACATTCAGTACTTC. It specifies CASSEGTGGDIQYF.

This clonotype occurred many times. The chain links TRBV7-2 to TRBJ2-1; 7 nucleotides line up with TRBD2. V lost 1 base to trimming and J lost 9 bases; unmatched junction nucleotides: 6. Germline V gene sequence: CDR1 SGHTA, CDR2 FQGNSA. This CDR3 comprises 14 residues. The CDR3 is CASSLGRERGEQFF. The CDR3, as DNA: TGTGCCAGCAGCTTAGGGCGGGAGAGGGGTGAGCAGTTCTTC.

This clonotype was seen ten or more times. J is TRBJ2-7 and V is TRBV7-3, with D unclear. Germline CDR1 and CDR2: SGHTA and FQGTGA. The CDR3 length is 13 residues. Trimming cost V 2 bases and J 4 bases, with 9 bases left between them. The CDR3 protein is CASSLDLSYEQYF. Written as DNA, the CDR3 is TGTGCCAGCAGCTTAGATCTGTCGTACGAGCAGTACTTC. Drawing the rest from reference TRBV7-3 and TRBJ2-7, the complete variable domain is GAGVSQTPSNKVTEKGKYVELRCDPISGHTALYWYRQSLGQGPEFLIYFQGTGAADDSGLPNDRFFAVRPEGSVSTLKIQRTERGDSAVYLCASSLDLSYEQYFGPGTRLTVT.

The rearrangement links TRBV20-1 to TRBJ1-5; no definite D call. The CDR3 has 13 residues. V lost 1 base and J 7 bases, leaving 11 bases between the germline ends. Germline CDR1 and CDR2: DFQATT and SNEGSKA (reference sequence). The CDR3 coding sequence is TGCAGTGCTAGAGTCCCCGCGGGCCAGCCCCAGCATTTT. This gives the protein CSARVPAGQPQHF.